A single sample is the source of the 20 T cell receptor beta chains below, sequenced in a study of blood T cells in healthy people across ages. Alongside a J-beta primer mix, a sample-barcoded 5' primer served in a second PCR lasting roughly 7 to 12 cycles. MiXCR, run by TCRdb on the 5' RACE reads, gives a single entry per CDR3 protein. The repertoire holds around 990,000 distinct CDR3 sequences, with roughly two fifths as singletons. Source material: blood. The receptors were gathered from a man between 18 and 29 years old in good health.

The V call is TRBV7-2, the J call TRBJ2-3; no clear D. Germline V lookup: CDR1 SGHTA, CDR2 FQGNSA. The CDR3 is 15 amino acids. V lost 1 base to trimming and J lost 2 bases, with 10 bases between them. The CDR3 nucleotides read TGTGCCAGCAGCTTAGTAGGGCAACCCACAGATACGCAGTATTTT. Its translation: CASSLVGQPTDTQYF.

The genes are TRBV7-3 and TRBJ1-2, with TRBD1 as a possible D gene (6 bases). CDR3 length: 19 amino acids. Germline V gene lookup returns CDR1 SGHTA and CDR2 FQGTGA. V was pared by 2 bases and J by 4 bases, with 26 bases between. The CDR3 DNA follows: TGTGCCAGCAGCTTAGATGTTCGGTGGGGGCCCGATCTCGCCTATGGCTACACCTTC. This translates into CASSLDVRWGPDLAYGYTF.

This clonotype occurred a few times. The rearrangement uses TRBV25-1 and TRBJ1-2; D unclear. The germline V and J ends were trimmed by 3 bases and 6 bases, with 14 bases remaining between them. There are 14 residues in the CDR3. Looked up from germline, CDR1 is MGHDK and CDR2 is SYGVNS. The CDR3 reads CASSDGKVRNGYTF. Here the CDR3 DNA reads TGTGCCAGCAGTGACGGAAAGGTTAGAAATGGCTACACCTTC.

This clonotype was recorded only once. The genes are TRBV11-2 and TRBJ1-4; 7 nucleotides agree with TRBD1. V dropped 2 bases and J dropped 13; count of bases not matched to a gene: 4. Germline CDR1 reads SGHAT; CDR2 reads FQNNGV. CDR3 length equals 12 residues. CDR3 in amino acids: CASSLRGRILFF. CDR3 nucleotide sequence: TGTGCCAGCAGCTTAAGGGGGCGTATACTGTTTTTT.

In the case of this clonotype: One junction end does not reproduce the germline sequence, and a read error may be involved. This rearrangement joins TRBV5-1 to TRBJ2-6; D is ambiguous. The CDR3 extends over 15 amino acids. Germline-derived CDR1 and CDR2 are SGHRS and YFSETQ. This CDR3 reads CASNLASEGANVLTF. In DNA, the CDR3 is TGCGCCAGCAACTTGGCTTCGGAAGGGGCCAACGTCCTGACTTTC. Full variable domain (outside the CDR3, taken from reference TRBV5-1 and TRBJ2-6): KAGVTQTPRYLIKTRGQQVTLSCSPISGHRSVSWYQQTPGQGLQFLFEYFSETQRNKGNFPGRFSGRQFSNSRSEMNVSTLELGDSALYLCASNLASEGANVLTFGAGSRLTVL.

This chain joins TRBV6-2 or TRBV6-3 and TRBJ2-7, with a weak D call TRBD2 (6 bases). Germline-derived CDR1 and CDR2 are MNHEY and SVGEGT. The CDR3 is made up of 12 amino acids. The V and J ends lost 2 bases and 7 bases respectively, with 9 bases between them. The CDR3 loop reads CASSYPGEEQYF. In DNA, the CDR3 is TGTGCCAGCAGTTACCCGGGGGAGGAGCAGTACTTC.

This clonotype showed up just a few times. Written as DNA, the CDR3 is TGTGCCAGCAGTTATTTGGAGGGCTACGAGCAGTACTTC. It specifies CASSYLEGYEQYF. This chain connects TRBV9 to TRBJ2-7; a possible D gene is TRBD2 (6 bases). The CDR3 runs to 13 residues. Deletions cut 5 bases from V and 3 bases from J, with 12 bases between. Per germline, CDR1 SGDLS and CDR2 YYNGEE.

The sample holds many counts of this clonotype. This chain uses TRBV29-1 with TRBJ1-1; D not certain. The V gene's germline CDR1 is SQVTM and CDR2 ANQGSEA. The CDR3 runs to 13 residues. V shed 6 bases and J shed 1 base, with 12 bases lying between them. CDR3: CSVLGLANTEAFF. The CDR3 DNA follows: TGCAGCGTCTTAGGGTTAGCGAACACTGAAGCTTTCTTT.

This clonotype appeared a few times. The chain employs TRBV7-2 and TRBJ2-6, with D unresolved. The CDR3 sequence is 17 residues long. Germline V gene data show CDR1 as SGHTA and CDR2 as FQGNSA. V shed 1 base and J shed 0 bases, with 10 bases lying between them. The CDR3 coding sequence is TGTGCCAGCAGCTTAGAGGCCAGTCTCTCTGGGGCCAACGTCCTGACTTTC. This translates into CASSLEASLSGANVLTF.

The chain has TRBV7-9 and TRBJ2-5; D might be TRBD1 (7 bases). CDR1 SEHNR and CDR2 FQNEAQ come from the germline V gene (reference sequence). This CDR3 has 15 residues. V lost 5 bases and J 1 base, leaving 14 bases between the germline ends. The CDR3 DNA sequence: TGTGCCAGCAGCCGCGGGACAGTTCCCCAAGAGACCCAGTACTTC. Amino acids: CASSRGTVPQETQYF.

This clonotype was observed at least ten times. CDR3 sequence reads: CASSQVSGAPNEQFF. The CDR3 DNA is TGCGCCAGCAGCCAAGTTTCGGGGGCACCTAATGAGCAGTTCTTC. This chain uses TRBV4-1 with TRBJ2-1, with D perhaps being TRBD1 or TRBD2 (6 bases each). This CDR3 is built from 15 residues. V dropped 1 base and J dropped 7 bases, with 14 bases sitting between them. From germline, CDR1 is MGHRA and CDR2 YSYEKL.

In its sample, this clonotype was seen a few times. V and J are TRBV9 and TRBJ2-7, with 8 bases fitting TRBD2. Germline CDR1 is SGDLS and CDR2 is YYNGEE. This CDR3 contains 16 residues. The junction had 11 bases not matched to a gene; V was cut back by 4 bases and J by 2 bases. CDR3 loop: CASSQDERGTPYEQYF. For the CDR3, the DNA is TGTGCCAGCAGCCAAGACGAGCGGGGGACCCCCTACGAGCAGTACTTC.

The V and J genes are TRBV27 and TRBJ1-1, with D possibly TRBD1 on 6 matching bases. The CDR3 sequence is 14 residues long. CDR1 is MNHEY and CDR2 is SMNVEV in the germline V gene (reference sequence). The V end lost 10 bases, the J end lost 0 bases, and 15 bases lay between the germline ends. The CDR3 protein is CATRLTGVNTEAFF. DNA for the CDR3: TGTGCCACCCGCCTGACAGGAGTGAACACTGAAGCTTTCTTT.

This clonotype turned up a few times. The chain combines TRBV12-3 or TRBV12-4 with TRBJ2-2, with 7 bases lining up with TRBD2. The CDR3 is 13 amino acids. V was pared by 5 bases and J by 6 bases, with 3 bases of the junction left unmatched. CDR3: CASSIGLAGELFF. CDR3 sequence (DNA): TGTGCCAGCAGTATCGGACTAGCCGGGGAGCTGTTTTTT.

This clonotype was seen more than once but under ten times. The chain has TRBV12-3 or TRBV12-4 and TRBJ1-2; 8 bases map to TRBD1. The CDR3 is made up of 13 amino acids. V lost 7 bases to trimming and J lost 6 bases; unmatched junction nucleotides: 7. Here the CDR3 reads CASTQDRVHGYTF. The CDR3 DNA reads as TGTGCCAGCACCCAGGACAGGGTACATGGCTACACCTTC.

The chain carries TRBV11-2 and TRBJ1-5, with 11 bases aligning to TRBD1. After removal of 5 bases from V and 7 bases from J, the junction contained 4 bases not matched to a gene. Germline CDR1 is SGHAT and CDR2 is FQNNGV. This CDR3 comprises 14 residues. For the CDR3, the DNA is TGTGCCAGCAGCCCTAGGACAGGGGGCCAGCCCCAGCATTTT. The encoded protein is CASSPRTGGQPQHF.

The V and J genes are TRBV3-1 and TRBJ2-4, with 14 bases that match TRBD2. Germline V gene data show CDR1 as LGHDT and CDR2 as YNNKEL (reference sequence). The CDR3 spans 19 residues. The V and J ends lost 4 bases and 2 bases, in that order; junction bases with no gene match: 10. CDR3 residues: CASSRRPGLAGVPKNIQYF. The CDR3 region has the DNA TGTGCCAGCAGCCGGAGACCGGGACTAGCGGGGGTACCCAAAAACATTCAGTACTTC.

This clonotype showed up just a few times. CDR3: CSARSPKGLADYEQYF. CDR3 in DNA: TGCAGTGCTAGATCCCCTAAGGGACTAGCGGACTACGAGCAGTACTTC. V usage is TRBV20-1 and J usage is TRBJ2-7; 11 nucleotides match TRBD2. The CDR3 is made up of 16 amino acids. The trim removed 2 bases at V and 3 bases at J, leaving 9 bases unmatched. Germline V gene lookup returns CDR1 DFQATT and CDR2 SNEGSKA (reference sequence).

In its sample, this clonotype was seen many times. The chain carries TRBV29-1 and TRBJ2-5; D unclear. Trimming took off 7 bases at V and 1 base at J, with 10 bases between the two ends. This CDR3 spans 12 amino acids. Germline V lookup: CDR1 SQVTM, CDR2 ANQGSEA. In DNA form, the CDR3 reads TGCAGCGCACAGCTACCCCAAGAGACCCAGTACTTC. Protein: CSAQLPQETQYF.

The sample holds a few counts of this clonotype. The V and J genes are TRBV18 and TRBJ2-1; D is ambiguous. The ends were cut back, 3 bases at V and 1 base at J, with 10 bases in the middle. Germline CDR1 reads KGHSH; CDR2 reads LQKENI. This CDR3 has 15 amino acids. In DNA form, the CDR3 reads TGTGCCAGCTCACCTCGGACGGTTTCCTACAATGAGCAGTTCTTC. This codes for CASSPRTVSYNEQFF.